This TCR beta chain originates from a study of siplizumab effects on memory and regulatory T cells. Broader study findings: The drug siplizumab significantly decreased the alloreactive sequences that could be traced to unstimulated CD4+ memory cells. In unstimulated cells, naive T cells appeared more diverse than memory T cells and seemed major alloresponse contributors.

With respect to this clone: Its antigen remains unknown.

Per sample, about 10^5 TCR templates underwent assay. Sequencing was performed with immunoSEQ multiplex PCR; in TCRdb, only in-frame clones are kept and a portion is missing. Found here are over 100,000 clones, around 93% of them singletons; the top ten hold around 0.16%. Germline trimming cut 10 bases from V and 0 bases from J; bases unmatched to any gene: 9. Per germline, CDR1 MNHNS and CDR2 SASEGT. CDR3 length: 15 amino acids. Sequenced material: non-Treg CD4+ T cells sorted from blood. The chain uses TRBV6-1 and TRBJ2-1; 7 bases map to TRBD1. The receptor comes from a human donor in good health. The CDR3 sequence is CATTGQVSSYNEQFF. CDR3 nucleotide sequence: TGTGCCACCACAGGACAGGTTAGCTCCTACAATGAGCAGTTCTTC.